The subject of this entry is one T cell receptor (beta chain). Its binding antigen is unknown. No much larger clone is present one base from it, and per-base qualities are unavailable. Each collaborating institution followed its own protocols to collect whole blood in K2EDTA tubes. For TCRbeta analysis, collaborators shipped samples as frozen whole blood, isolated PBMCs, or DNA extracted from either of those sample types. TCRbeta CDR3 regions were amplified from genomic DNA by means of the immunoSEQ Assay, a bias-controlled multiplex PCR. Per the authors' processing: The number of nucleated cells in each sample was estimated by amplification of reference gene primers within the assay. Sequence reads were collapsed and filtered to measure the absolute abundance of every unique TCRbeta CDR3 rearrangement. For each sample, productive Simpson clonality was calculated as the square root of Simpson's diversity index across productive rearrangements. In its TCRdb copy, this immuneACCESS table keeps in-frame sequences only and misses some clones. Where compared with another copy, unresolved V genes explain less than half of these, and the others have no known cause. For V, J and clone size, that table is used; D and trimming come from the DNA. The sample yields some 170,000 clones; 82% were counted once. Jointly, the top ten make up over 7.5% of the sample.

This entry comes from a study of blood T cell repertoires in COVID-19 (dated by TCRdb to about 2020). As for the study more broadly: Samples covering the acute and convalescent phases of COVID-19 were provided by collaborators in the United States, Italy and Spain. The prospective study material was composed of cDNA or gDNA derived from T cells, B-cell-depleted T cells, or PBMCs. The dataset comprised deeply sampled blood TCRbeta repertoires from subjects exposed to, actively infected with, or recovered from COVID-19. The repertoires were released in a freely available public database intended as a resource for research on the immune response to SARS-CoV-2. The samples were drawn from two sources: the first 160 participants of the ongoing ImmuneRACE study, and 950 to 1,500 subjects contributed by 6 global collaborators. Nearly every sample came with metadata listing a de-identified subject ID, COVID-19 status, age in years and sex. Where available, HLA class I and class II types were taken from metadata supplied by the sample provider and were not determined by assay-based typing. Broader findings and caveats from the paper: Clinical and demographic metadata were provided uncurated, with the amount varying by source and participant.

The CDR3 measures 15 amino acids from cysteine to phenylalanine. The DNA shown is the 45-base CDR3, in frame from base 1. Sequences KGHSH (CDR1) and LQKENI (CDR2) are obtained from the germline V gene. The germline ends are 18 bases apart after V is trimmed by 6 bases and J by 4 bases. The source of this sequence is a woman between 65 and 79 years old with acute or convalescent COVID-19. Material: peripheral blood. Recombination linked TRBV18 to TRBJ1-2, with TRBD1 as a weak D call on 6 bases. The CDR3 is CASSATGIASYGYTF. The DNA is as follows: TGTGCCAGCTCCGCGACAGGCATCGCCAGCTATGGCTACACCTTC.